These 14 T cell receptor beta chains originate from one sample sequenced in a study of T cells after yellow fever vaccination. TCRdb processed the 5' RACE reads anew with MiXCR; each CDR3 protein has one entry. In the table there are approximately 600,000 distinct CDR3 sequences, approximately 13% of which are singletons. The input for sequencing was PBMCs, taken on the day of the yellow fever booster vaccination. Every receptor here comes from a man aged 30-40 years who received the YFV17D yellow fever vaccine.

A few counts support this clonotype. The genes are TRBV11-2 and TRBJ2-1; 13 positions agree with TRBD2. The CDR3 loop spans 15 amino acids. V was clipped by 6 bases and J by 8 bases; unmatched bases: 7. CDR1 is SGHAT and CDR2 is FQNNGV in the germline V gene. The CDR3 nucleotides are TGTGCCAGCAGGGGGACTAGCGGGATCCCCCATGAGCAGTTCTTC. This sequence encodes CASRGTSGIPHEQFF.

This chain links TRBV18 with TRBJ2-7, with TRBD1 matching over 8 bases. The junction had 6 bases not matched to a gene; V was cut back by 6 bases and J by 5 bases. The CDR3 sequence is 13 residues long. The germline V gene has CDR1 KGHSH and CDR2 LQKENI. The CDR3: CASSAGQVHEQYF. CDR3 coding DNA: TGTGCCAGCTCGGCGGGACAGGTCCACGAGCAGTACTTC.

Ten or more counts support this clonotype. The V and J genes are TRBV7-9 and TRBJ1-4; D is uncertain. The V and J ends lost 0 bases and 6 bases respectively, with 8 bases between them. The CDR3 is 14 residues long. The germline CDR1 and CDR2 sequences are SEHNR and FQNEAQ (reference sequence). The CDR3 DNA sequence: TGTGCCAGCAGCTTAGCCGTCAGTTATGAAAAACTGTTTTTT. Translated, it gives CASSLAVSYEKLFF.

This clonotype was observed many times. The rearrangement links TRBV7-2 to TRBJ2-2; D is perhaps TRBD1 or TRBD2 (6 bases each). The CDR3 has 14 residues. Germline CDR1 and CDR2: SGHTA and FQGNSA. V lost 6 bases to trimming and J lost 4 bases, with 12 bases between them. DNA for the CDR3: TGTGCCAGCAGGGGCGGGACACCCACCGGGGAGCTGTTTTTT. It encodes CASRGGTPTGELFF. Full variable domain (rest looked up from reference TRBV7-2 and TRBJ2-2): GAGVSQSPSNKVTEKGKDVELRCDPISGHTALYWYRQSLGQGLEFLIYFQGNSAPDKSGLPSDRFSAERTGGSVSTLTIQRTQQEDSAVYLCASRGGTPTGELFFGEGSRLTVL.

This clonotype has just a few counts. The V call is TRBV23-1, the J call TRBJ2-7; 8 nucleotides agree with TRBD1. TRBV23-1 is known as an ORF, though its function is uncertain. The CDR3 contains 16 residues. The junction had 7 bases not matched to a gene; V was cut back by 0 bases and J by 3 bases. CDR3 DNA sequence: TGCGCCAGCAGTCAATCCTTGGACAGGGCTATCTACGAGCAGTACTTC. The encoded protein is CASSQSLDRAIYEQYF.

The V call is TRBV4-2, the J call TRBJ2-7, with D unclear. There are 13 residues in the CDR3. The ends were cut back, 3 bases at V and 7 bases at J, with 13 bases in the middle. CDR1 is LGHNA, CDR2 YNFKEQ, per germline. The CDR3 nucleotides read TGTGCCAGCAGCCAGGGATCCCCTGGTGAGCAGTACTTC. It specifies CASSQGSPGEQYF.

This clonotype was seen only a few times. This chain connects TRBV7-9 to TRBJ2-1; D gene ambiguous. Trimming removed 3 bases at V and 8 bases at J, with 11 bases between. The CDR3 covers 13 residues. The germline CDR1 and CDR2 sequences are SEHNR and FQNEAQ (reference sequence). CDR3 region: CASSLQQADEQFF. Written as DNA, the CDR3 is TGTGCCAGCAGCTTGCAGCAAGCCGATGAGCAGTTCTTC.

The V gene is TRBV28, the J gene TRBJ1-3; D is unresolved. Germline CDR1 and CDR2: MDHEN and SYDVKM. V was trimmed by 2 bases and J by 3 bases, leaving 11 bases between them. The CDR3 has 15 amino acids. CDR3 sequence: CASSLSPIHGNTIYF. The CDR3 nucleotides are TGTGCCAGCAGTTTAAGCCCCATCCATGGAAACACCATATATTTT.

V is TRBV13 and J is TRBJ2-7; the D is unclear. This CDR3 has 15 residues. CDR1 is PRHDT and CDR2 is FYEKMQ in the germline V gene (reference sequence). Between the trimmed V and J ends, which lost 4 bases and 0 bases, there was a span of 13 bases. The CDR3 sequence is CASSSKASSSYEQYF. The CDR3, as DNA: TGTGCCAGCAGCTCGAAGGCGTCAAGCTCCTACGAGCAGTACTTC.

This chain uses TRBV7-7 with TRBJ2-5; 8 bases are a match to TRBD2. The junction had 8 bases not matched to a gene; V was cut back by 1 base and J by 4 bases. CDR1 and CDR2 (germline): SSHAT, FNYEAQ (reference sequence). The CDR3 consists of 16 residues. CDR3 amino acids: CASSLGSGGRSETQYF. The CDR3 nucleotides read TGTGCCAGCAGCTTAGGATCCGGCGGGAGGTCAGAGACCCAGTACTTC.

The table lists this clonotype with a few counts. The chain employs TRBV5-1 and TRBJ2-1; no clear D. With 7 bases removed from V and 3 bases from J, the gap between germline ends came to 14 bases. The CDR3 extends over 14 amino acids. The germline V gene has CDR1 SGHRS and CDR2 YFSETQ. The CDR3: CASAVSLNYNEQFF. Written as DNA, the CDR3 is TGCGCCAGCGCGGTATCCCTGAACTACAATGAGCAGTTCTTC. Full variable domain (rest looked up from reference TRBV5-1 and TRBJ2-1): KAGVTQTPRYLIKTRGQQVTLSCSPISGHRSVSWYQQTPGQGLQFLFEYFSETQRNKGNFPGRFSGRQFSNSRSEMNVSTLELGDSALYLCASAVSLNYNEQFFGPGTRLTVL.

The chain combines TRBV12-3 or TRBV12-4 with TRBJ2-1, with a tentative D call TRBD1 (6 bases). The V gene lost 3 bases and the J gene lost 7 bases, with 13 bases spanning the gap. The CDR3 consists of 14 residues. The DNA for the CDR3 is TGTGCCAGCAGTTTCCAGGGGCCTACAAATGAGCAGTTCTTC. Translated: CASSFQGPTNEQFF.

This sequence joins TRBV12-3 or TRBV12-4 and TRBJ2-1; D is ambiguous. The CDR3 loop spans 11 amino acids. Trimming cost V 0 bases and J 10 bases, with 4 bases left between them. The CDR3 coding sequence is TGTGCCAGCAGTTTAGCGGAGGAGCAGTTCTTC. It is translated as CASSLAEEQFF.

The chain recombines TRBV20-1 with TRBJ1-5, with D maybe TRBD1 (5 bases). Germline assignment: CDR1 DFQATT and CDR2 SNEGSKA (reference sequence). With 3 bases removed from V and 4 bases from J, the gap between germline ends came to 13 bases. There are 14 residues in the CDR3. CDR3 coding DNA: TGCAGTGCTAGGGGGTGGGACTTTAATCAGCCCCAGCATTTT. Protein sequence: CSARGWDFNQPQHF.